This TCR beta chain came from a study of shared clonotypes between healthy human individuals. Study-level results: Larger richness was generally estimated for naive than memory subsets. In this cohort, only blood was sampled, and tissue repertoires likely differ. Naive CD4 clonotypes were shared across a handful of donors at about 5.2%. Sequencing depth was predicted to influence how clonotypes are shared among donors.

Naive CD8 cells lacked CD45RO and underwent positive selection for CCR7, leaving out terminally differentiated effector memory CD45RA+ cells. Produced via immunoSEQ multiplex PCR; TCRdb's table is partial and in-frame only. The sample lists approximately 1.9 million clones, about 93% occurring once. As for this clone: Its antigen is not identified.

CDR3 length: 13 amino acids. CDR1 is ENHRY, CDR2 SYGVKD, per germline. V gave up 2 bases and J gave up 2 bases, with 6 bases separating them. J is TRBJ1-2 and V is TRBV10-3; D remains unclear. Specimen: naive CD8+ T cells from PBMCs. The TCR comes from a man in his late teens or twenties in good health. Some clones in this sample may be carry-over from other donors' samples. The CDR3 DNA is TGTGCCATCAGTGAGGGGATCAACTATGGCTACACCTTC. Protein product: CAISEGINYGYTF.